These T cell receptor beta chains were read from a single sample in a study of human T cells and chemical hapten exposure. From the RACE reads, TCRdb called clonotypes with MiXCR, one entry per CDR3 protein. The sample records approximately 350,000 distinct CDR3 sequences, under 8% being singletons. This specimen consisted of whole blood, obtained in connection with sensitization to the hapten diphenylcyclopropenone (DPC). The receptors originated from a woman between 18 and 29 years old with alopecia areata. Some clones in this sample may be carry-over from other donors' samples. Each CDR3 is given with its conserved first and last residue. Fields, in order: J gene, clone size, D gene, V gene, CDR3 protein, CDR3 DNA. A D gene is named only where the DNA matches it firmly. Part of the rows lack a size; the others show once, few, many or a class for expanded clones.

j_gene: TRBJ1-6; abundance: -; d_gene: -; v_gene: TRBV12-2; CDR3aa: CASRLVHRHNSPLHF; CDR3nt: TGTGCAAGTCGCTTAGTGCATCGACATAATTCACCCCTCCACTTT
j_gene: TRBJ2-3; abundance: many; d_gene: -; v_gene: TRBV5-1; CDR3aa: CASSLDRLTDTQYF; CDR3nt: TGCGCCAGCAGCTTGGACAGGCTCACAGATACGCAGTATTTT
j_gene: TRBJ2-2; abundance: few; d_gene: -; v_gene: TRBV6-1; CDR3aa: CASRGDFVGELFF; CDR3nt: TGTGCCAGCAGGGGGGATTTTGTCGGGGAGCTGTTTTTT
j_gene: TRBJ2-3; abundance: many; d_gene: -; v_gene: TRBV6-5; CDR3aa: CASTERGTDTDTQYF; CDR3nt: TGTGCCAGCACAGAACGGGGGACCGACACAGATACGCAGTATTTT
j_gene: TRBJ2-3; abundance: many; d_gene: -; v_gene: TRBV7-2; CDR3aa: CALRGGGDTQYF; CDR3nt: TGTGCCTTGAGGGGGGGTGGAGATACGCAGTATTTT
j_gene: TRBJ1-3; abundance: many; d_gene: -; v_gene: TRBV7-9; CDR3aa: CASSSTSRLAGNTIYF; CDR3nt: TGTGCCAGCAGCTCAACGAGCCGACTAGCTGGAAACACCATATATTTT
j_gene: TRBJ1-2; abundance: -; d_gene: -; v_gene: TRBV12-3/TRBV12-4; CDR3aa: CASSTSPRQNGYTF; CDR3nt: TGTGCCAGCAGCACGTCCCCCCGCCAGAATGGCTACACCTTC
j_gene: TRBJ1-2; abundance: few; d_gene: -; v_gene: TRBV6-5; CDR3aa: CASGQLSTNYGYTF; CDR3nt: TGTGCCAGCGGACAGCTTAGCACTAACTATGGCTACACCTTC
j_gene: TRBJ2-5; abundance: -; d_gene: TRBD1; v_gene: TRBV10-3; CDR3aa: CAIRTGATQETQYF; CDR3nt: TGTGCCATCAGGACAGGGGCCACCCAAGAGACCCAGTACTTC
j_gene: TRBJ2-5; abundance: many; d_gene: -; v_gene: TRBV29-1; CDR3aa: CSTRRGGMETQYF; CDR3nt: TGCAGCACCAGGAGGGGGGGGATGGAGACCCAGTACTTC
j_gene: TRBJ2-5; abundance: -; d_gene: -; v_gene: TRBV4-3; CDR3aa: CASSQAGRLIETQYF; CDR3nt: TGCGCCAGCAGCCAAGCCGGACGCCTGATAGAGACCCAGTACTTC
j_gene: TRBJ2-6; abundance: many; d_gene: -; v_gene: TRBV5-1; CDR3aa: CASSWDTYSGANVLTF; CDR3nt: TGCGCCAGCAGTTGGGACACCTACTCTGGGGCCAACGTCCTGACTTTC
j_gene: TRBJ2-3; abundance: many; d_gene: -; v_gene: TRBV6-2/TRBV6-3; CDR3aa: CASRPLVSGSDTQYF; CDR3nt: TGTGCCAGCAGACCACTAGTTAGTGGGTCAGATACGCAGTATTTT
j_gene: TRBJ2-3; abundance: many; d_gene: -; v_gene: TRBV18; CDR3aa: CASSPGTPQGSDTQYF; CDR3nt: TGTGCCAGCTCACCGGGGACCCCCCAAGGTTCAGATACGCAGTATTTT
j_gene: TRBJ2-7; abundance: many; d_gene: -; v_gene: TRBV28; CDR3aa: CASNTQGGPILYEQYF; CDR3nt: TGTGCCAGCAACACTCAGGGGGGGCCGATTCTGTACGAGCAGTACTTC
j_gene: TRBJ2-2; abundance: few; d_gene: -; v_gene: TRBV12-3/TRBV12-4; CDR3aa: CASSFRVATGELFF; CDR3nt: TGTGCCAGCAGCTTCAGGGTGGCCACCGGGGAGCTGTTTTTT
j_gene: TRBJ1-1; abundance: few; d_gene: -; v_gene: TRBV7-9; CDR3aa: CASSLGEWENTEAFF; CDR3nt: TGTGCCAGCAGCTTAGGGGAGTGGGAGAACACTGAAGCTTTCTTT
j_gene: TRBJ2-3; abundance: few; d_gene: -; v_gene: TRBV24-1; CDR3aa: CATAVPGTDTQYF; CDR3nt: TGTGCCACAGCCGTTCCCGGCACAGATACGCAGTATTTT
j_gene: TRBJ2-3; abundance: few; d_gene: -; v_gene: TRBV6-5; CDR3aa: CASSYARGRRGTQYF; CDR3nt: TGTGCCAGCAGTTACGCCCGGGGGAGAAGGGGGACGCAGTATTTT
j_gene: TRBJ2-3; abundance: many; d_gene: -; v_gene: TRBV25-1; CDR3aa: CASRGASTDTQYF; CDR3nt: TGTGCCAGCCGGGGGGCGAGCACAGATACGCAGTATTTT